The 2 T cell receptor beta chains below all came from one sample that was sequenced in a study of blood T cell repertoires in COVID-19. TCRdb's table, derived via immunoSEQ multiplex PCR, lists solely in-frame clones and lacks some. The table lists over 200,000 clones, over 80% of them singletons. The specimen sequenced was PBMCs or T cells enriched from blood (not recorded which). All receptors come from a man aged 30-40 years who had recovered from COVID-19.

This rearrangement joins TRBV10-2 to TRBJ2-3; 9 positions match TRBD2. The ends lost 4 bases at V and 0 bases at J; junction bases unmatched: 2. From germline, CDR1 is WSHSY and CDR2 SAAADI. The CDR3 extends over 15 amino acids. The CDR3 nucleotides are TGCGCCAGCAGTGTTAGCGGGGGTAGCACAGATACGCAGTATTTT. Protein: CASSVSGGSTDTQYF.

The V call is TRBV5-6, the J call TRBJ1-5, with D possibly TRBD1 on 6 matching bases. The V and J ends lost 3 bases and 0 bases respectively, with 10 bases between them. In germline, CDR1 is SGHDT, CDR2 YYEEEE. The CDR3 contains 15 residues. The CDR3 DNA follows: TGTGCCAGCAGCTCAGGACAGAATAGCAATCAGCCCCAGCATTTT. Residues: CASSSGQNSNQPQHF. Variable domain in full (rest from reference TRBV5-6 and TRBJ1-5): DAGVTQSPTHLIKTRGQQVTLRCSPKSGHDTVSWYQQALGQGPQFIFQYYEEEERQRGNFPDRFSGHQFPNYSSELNVNALLLGDSALYLCASSSGQNSNQPQHFGDGTRLSIL.